This T cell receptor (beta chain) was documented in a study of T cell repertoires in aging, cancer and after chemotherapy. As for the study in general: Donor ages fell into six groups from 30 or younger up to 70 or older.

TCR beta rearrangements were amplified from peripheral blood genomic DNA. This clonotype was observed a few times. The antigen remains undetermined. A mixed TRB-A/B primer pool amplified rearranged TRB by multiplex touch-down PCR. TCRdb reprocessed the multiplex PCR reads via MiXCR and lists one record per CDR3 protein. Seen here are 7,000 to 9,000 distinct CDR3 sequences, 30% to 35% observed once, and the top ten hold more than 2.5%. Study-level points and caveats: Age-matched healthy donors had significantly more diverse, less clonal blood TCR repertoires than untreated cancer patients. In each cancer cohort, median generation probability increased across chemotherapy, suggesting thymic output rebounded.

The sequenced sample consisted of blood. The receptor was isolated from a human donor in good health.

The CDR3 loop reads CASSPPNNYGYTF. The CDR3 DNA sequence: TGTGCCAGCAGCCCGCCCAATAACTATGGCTACACCTTC. V and J are TRBV5-6 and TRBJ1-2; no definite D call. V lost 4 bases and J lost 1, with 8 bases in between. The V gene's germline CDR1 is SGHDT and CDR2 YYEEEE. The CDR3 sequence is 13 residues long.